These T cell receptor beta chains were read from a single sample in a study of T cells in Graves' hyperthyroidism and ophthalmopathy. TCRdb fed the multiplex PCR reads into MiXCR, producing one record per CDR3 protein. Altogether roughly 840,000 distinct CDR3 sequences are present, 38% being singletons, with the ten largest covering over 8%. Sequenced: blood. These TCRs come from a man in his late teens or twenties with Graves' hyperthyroidism. CDR3s include the opening cysteine and the closing phenylalanine or tryptophan. A D gene is named only where the DNA matches it firmly. For some rows the clone size is stated as once, few or many, or as a class when expanded; others skip it.

TRBJ2-5 once TRBD2 TRBV7-6 CASSARTSGKQTQYF TGTGCCAGCAGCGCTCGGACTAGCGGGAAGCAGACCCAGTACTTC
TRBJ2-5 few NA TRBV7-8 CASSLILGGTQETQYF TGTGCCAGCAGCTTGATCTTAGGCGGGACCCAAGAGACCCAGTACTTC
TRBJ1-1 many NA TRBV19 CASSTPYGNTEAFF TGTGCCAGTAGTACTCCTTACGGGAACACTGAAGCTTTCTTT
TRBJ1-1 few TRBD1 TRBV7-9 CASSQQTGLDTEAFF TGCGCCAGCAGCCAACAGACAGGGCTAGACACTGAAGCTTTCTTT
TRBJ1-5 few NA TRBV11-2 CASSFSRRNQPQHF TGTGCCAGCAGCTTTTCCCGACGGAATCAGCCCCAGCATTTT
TRBJ1-5 few TRBD1 TRBV10-3 CAISETGTGDSNQPQHF TGTGCCATCAGTGAGACCGGGACAGGGGATAGCAATCAGCCCCAGCATTTT
TRBJ1-5 NA NA TRBV15 CATRPTGLSNQPQHF TGTGCCACCAGACCCACAGGGCTTAGCAATCAGCCCCAGCATTTT
TRBJ1-6 NA NA TRBV6-5 CASSYAGNSPLHF TGTGCCAGCAGTTATGCCGGGAATTCACCCCTCCACTTT
TRBJ1-1 many NA TRBV19 CASSMGSGGTEAFF TGTGCCAGTAGTATGGGGTCGGGGGGCACTGAAGCTTTCTTT
TRBJ2-3 few TRBD1 TRBV12-3/TRBV12-4 CASSLDRATDTQYF TGTGCCAGCAGTTTGGACAGGGCCACAGATACGCAGTATTTT
TRBJ1-6 NA NA TRBV10-3 CAISEADRQNSPLHF TGTGCCATCAGTGAGGCTGACAGGCAGAATTCACCCCTCCACTTT
TRBJ1-3 NA NA TRBV12-3/TRBV12-4 CASSLGLTRNTIYF TGTGCCAGCAGTTTAGGTCTAACCAGAAACACCATATATTTT
TRBJ1-2 many NA TRBV7-9 CASSLDVNYGYTF TGTGCCAGCAGCTTAGATGTGAACTATGGCTACACCTTC
TRBJ2-3 once TRBD1 TRBV9 CASSVGGTVVADTQYF TGTGCCAGCAGCGTAGGTGGGACAGTTGTGGCAGATACGCAGTATTTT
TRBJ2-5 few TRBD1 TRBV12-3/TRBV12-4 CASSLDRPKTQYF TGTGCCAGCAGTTTGGACAGGCCCAAGACCCAGTACTTC
TRBJ1-4 many NA TRBV9 CASSVAEGDGLEKLFF TGTGCCAGCAGCGTAGCTGAAGGGGACGGCCTTGAAAAACTGTTTTTT
TRBJ1-1 few TRBD1 TRBV7-9 CASSLAQGAETEAFF TGTGCCAGCAGCTTGGCACAGGGGGCGGAGACTGAAGCTTTCTTT
TRBJ1-1 few NA TRBV12-3/TRBV12-4 CASRTEREGTEAFF TGTGCCAGTAGGACCGAGCGGGAGGGCACTGAAGCTTTCTTT
TRBJ2-2 NA TRBD2 TRBV15 CATSSRTSSSSGELFF TGTGCCACCAGCAGCCGGACTAGTTCTAGCTCCGGGGAGCTGTTTTTT
TRBJ2-7 NA NA TRBV12-3/TRBV12-4 CASSLTTEFEQYF TGTGCCAGCAGTTTGACGACAGAGTTCGAGCAGTACTTC
TRBJ1-1 few NA TRBV9 CASSLSTGQGAFF TGTGCCAGCAGCCTCTCGACGGGCCAGGGAGCTTTCTTT
TRBJ1-1 few NA TRBV19 CASSIGMIAEAFF TGTGCCAGTAGTATTGGGATGATCGCTGAAGCTTTCTTT
TRBJ1-2 few NA TRBV12-3/TRBV12-4 CASSQVGGTEGYTF TGTGCCAGCAGCCAAGTCGGCGGGACGGAGGGCTACACCTTC
TRBJ1-4 many NA TRBV20-1 CSAQGGEKLFF TGCAGTGCCCAGGGAGGTGAAAAACTGTTTTTT
TRBJ1-5 many NA TRBV2 CASSDPGGQPQHF TGTGCCAGCAGTGATCCGGGGGGTCAGCCCCAGCATTTT
TRBJ1-3 few NA TRBV6-5 CASSVVTGTGNTIYF TGTGCCAGCAGCGTAGTGACGGGAACTGGAAACACCATATATTTT